This TCR beta chain was retrieved from a study of T cells in Graves' hyperthyroidism and ophthalmopathy. General observations from the study: Before onset, by a median of approximately 6.2 months, the model predicted ophthalmopathy.

Absent ophthalmopathy progression within 18 months defined stable Graves' hyperthyroidism. Exclusion criteria comprised uncontrolled infection, other autoimmune disease, pregnancy or lactation. For the diagnoses, clinical symptoms, serum thyroxine and TRAb, thyroid ultrasound and orbital computed tomography were used. RNA transcripts were the template for amplifying TCR beta CDR3 regions. When the TCR CDR3 underwent first-round RT-PCR, the HTBI primer set was used. One entry per CDR3 protein results from TCRdb running MiXCR on the multiplex PCR reads. The table records approximately 590,000 distinct CDR3 sequences, 15% to 19% of them present only once. This clonotype was seen many times. Antigen specificity is unknown. This receptor was taken from a woman in her 30s with Graves' hyperthyroidism. The sequenced sample was blood.

DNA of the CDR3: TGCAGTGCTGACACACAGATGGGTTCACCCCTCCACTTT. It is translated as CSADTQMGSPLHF. The chain combines TRBV20-1 with TRBJ1-6; D remains ambiguous. V was shortened by 5 bases and J by 9 bases, with 14 bases between the two germline ends. CDR3 length: 13 amino acids. Germline V lookup: CDR1 DFQATT, CDR2 SNEGSKA (reference sequence).